The clone carrying this TCR beta chain was picked up many times. The entry originates in a study of blood T cell repertoires in COVID-19. Turning to the study itself: Collection of acute and convalescent COVID-19 samples took place in the United States, Italy and Spain. In each case, the material was cDNA or gDNA derived from T cells, B-cell-depleted T cells, or PBMCs.

Per the original methods: Reference gene primer amplification gave nucleated cell count estimates. Repertoires were generated with immunoSEQ multiplex PCR, while TCRdb's copy carries only in-frame clones and drops some. V, J and clone size derive from that table, while D and trimming were established from the DNA sequence. Among fewer than 250,000 clones listed, 80% to 90% were seen once. The CDR3 runs 17 residues. Germline V lookup: CDR1 LGHDT, CDR2 YNNKEL (reference sequence). V lost 4 bases, J lost 5 bases, and 10 bases stayed unmatched. V is TRBV3-1 (or the pseudogene TRBV3-2) and J is TRBJ2-2, with 10 nucleotides matching TRBD2. Sequenced input: peripheral blood. The origin of this receptor is a woman of 80 years or more with acute or convalescent COVID-19. For the CDR3, the DNA is TGTGCCAGCAGCCTCCGGATAGCGGGGGGCAAGACCGGGGAGCTGTTTTTT. Protein product: CASSLRIAGGKTGELFF.